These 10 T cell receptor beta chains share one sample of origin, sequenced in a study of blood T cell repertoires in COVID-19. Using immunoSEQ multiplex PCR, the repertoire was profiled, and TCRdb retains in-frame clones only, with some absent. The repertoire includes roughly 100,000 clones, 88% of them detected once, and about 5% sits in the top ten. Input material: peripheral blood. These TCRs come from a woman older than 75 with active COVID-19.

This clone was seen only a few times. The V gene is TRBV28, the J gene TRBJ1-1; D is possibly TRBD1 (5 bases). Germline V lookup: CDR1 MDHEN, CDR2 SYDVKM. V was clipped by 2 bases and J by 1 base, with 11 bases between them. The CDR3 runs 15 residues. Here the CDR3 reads CASSLGGEGNTEAFF. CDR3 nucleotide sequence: TGTGCCAGCAGTTTAGGGGGGGAAGGGAACACTGAAGCTTTCTTT.

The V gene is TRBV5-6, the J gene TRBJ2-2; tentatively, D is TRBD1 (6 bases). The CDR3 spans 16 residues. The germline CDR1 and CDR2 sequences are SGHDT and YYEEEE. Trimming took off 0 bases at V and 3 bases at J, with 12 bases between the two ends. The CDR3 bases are TGTGCCAGCAGCTTGGCCCACAGGGCGGACACCGGGGAGCTGTTTTTT. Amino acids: CASSLAHRADTGELFF. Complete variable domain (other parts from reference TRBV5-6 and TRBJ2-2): DAGVTQSPTHLIKTRGQQVTLRCSPKSGHDTVSWYQQALGQGPQFIFQYYEEEERQRGNFPDRFSGHQFPNYSSELNVNALLLGDSALYLCASSLAHRADTGELFFGEGSRLTVL.

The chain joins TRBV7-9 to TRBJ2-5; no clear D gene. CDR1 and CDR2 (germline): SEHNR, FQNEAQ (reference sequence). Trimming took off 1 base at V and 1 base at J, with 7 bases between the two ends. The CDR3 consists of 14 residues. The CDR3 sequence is CASSLVTAQETQYF. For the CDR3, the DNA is TGTGCCAGCAGCTTAGTAACAGCCCAAGAGACCCAGTACTTC.

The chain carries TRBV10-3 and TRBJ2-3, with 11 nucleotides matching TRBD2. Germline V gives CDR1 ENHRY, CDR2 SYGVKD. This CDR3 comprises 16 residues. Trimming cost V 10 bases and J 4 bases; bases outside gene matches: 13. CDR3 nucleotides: TGTGCCACAAGATGGGATAGCGGGAGGGCCGCAGATACGCAGTATTTT. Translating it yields CATRWDSGRAADTQYF.

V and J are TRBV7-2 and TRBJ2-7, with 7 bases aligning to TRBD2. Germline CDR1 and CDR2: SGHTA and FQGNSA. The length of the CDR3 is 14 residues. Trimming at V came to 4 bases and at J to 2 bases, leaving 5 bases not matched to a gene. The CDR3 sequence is CASSSRAGPYEQYF. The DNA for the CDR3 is TGTGCCAGCAGCTCCCGAGCGGGACCCTACGAGCAGTACTTC.

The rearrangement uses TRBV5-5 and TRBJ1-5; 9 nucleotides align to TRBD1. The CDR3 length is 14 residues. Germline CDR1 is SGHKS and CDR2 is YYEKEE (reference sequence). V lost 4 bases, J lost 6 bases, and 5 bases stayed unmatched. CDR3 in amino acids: CASSGTGFGQPQHF. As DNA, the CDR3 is TGTGCCAGCAGCGGGACAGGGTTCGGTCAGCCCCAGCATTTT.

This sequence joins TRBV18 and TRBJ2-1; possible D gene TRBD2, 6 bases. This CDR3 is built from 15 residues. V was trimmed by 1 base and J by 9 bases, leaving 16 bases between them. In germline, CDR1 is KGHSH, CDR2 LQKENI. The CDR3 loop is CASSPQVVPGGEQFF. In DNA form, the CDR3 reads TGTGCCAGCTCACCACAAGTGGTGCCCGGGGGTGAGCAGTTCTTC.

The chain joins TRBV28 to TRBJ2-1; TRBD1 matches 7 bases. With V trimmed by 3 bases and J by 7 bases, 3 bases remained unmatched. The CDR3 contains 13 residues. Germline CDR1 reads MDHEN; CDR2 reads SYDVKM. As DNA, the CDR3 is TGTGCCAGCAGTTTGACAGGGAGAAATGAGCAGTTCTTC. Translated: CASSLTGRNEQFF.

The chain's CDR3 is CASQTGASYNEQFF. Here the CDR3 DNA reads TGTGCCAGCCAGACTGGGGCCTCCTACAATGAGCAGTTCTTC. The chain recombines TRBV2 with TRBJ2-1; D might be TRBD1 (5 bases). Germline values: CDR1 SNHLY, CDR2 FYNNEI. The CDR3 has 14 amino acids. The V end lost 8 bases, the J end lost 0 bases, and 11 bases lay between the germline ends.

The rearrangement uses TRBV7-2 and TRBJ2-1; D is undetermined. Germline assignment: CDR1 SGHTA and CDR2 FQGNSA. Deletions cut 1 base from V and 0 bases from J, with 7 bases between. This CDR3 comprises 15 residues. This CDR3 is CASSLDGNSYNEQFF. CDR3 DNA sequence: TGTGCCAGCAGCTTAGACGGTAACTCCTACAATGAGCAGTTCTTC.